This T cell receptor (beta chain) came from a study of cytomegalovirus exposure and HLA in healthy donors. About this clone: Its antigen is still unknown.

The PCR employed 60 Vbeta primers together with 13 Jbeta primers. Clones were read by immunoSEQ multiplex PCR, and TCRdb kept only the in-frame ones, dropping some. The sample carries 130,000 to 150,000 clones, roughly 80% recorded once. V lost 10 bases to trimming and J lost 8 bases, with 11 bases between them. The CDR3 length is 11 residues. The germline V gene encodes CDR1 MDHEN and CDR2 SYDVKM. Findings of the study overall: TCR association rates varied by HLA locus in a later analysis, with DRB1 highest and HLA-C lowest. In an earlier analysis, about 87% or about 30%: the productive usage of most TCR beta V segments.

Sequenced material: PBMCs. The sequence was obtained from a woman in her thirties or forties in good health and CMV-seropositive. The chain combines TRBV28 with TRBJ2-2, with a tentative D call TRBD2 (6 bases). This chain's CDR3 is CATGGGGELFF. The CDR3 DNA is TGTGCCACCGGGGGAGGAGGGGAGCTGTTTTTT.